What follows are 28 T cell receptor beta chains derived from one specimen sequenced in a study of tumor-infiltrating lymphocytes in primary liver carcinoma. Using a constant-region primer together with ProtoScript II reverse transcriptase, TCR beta cDNA was made from around 0.55 ug of total RNA. Slightly modified ARM-PCR served as the procedure for the TCR beta libraries. These libraries came from three rounds of nested multiplex PCR. Amplification in the first two PCR rounds was performed using TRBV1-TRBV30 forward primers and a C-beta reverse primer for around 9 cycles each. A single record per CDR3 protein comes from TCRdb applying MiXCR to the multiplex PCR reads. The sample holds around 330,000 distinct CDR3 sequences, less than 75% seen once. Unsorted whole blood supplied the blood RNA, and germline DNA was isolated too. Sequencing used peripheral blood. The receptors come from a man aged 35 to 55 with primary liver carcinoma and hepatitis B virus infection.

A note on this clonotype: The CDR3 ends on some other residue instead of the conserved phenylalanine or tryptophan, so this is likely a read error. The chain recombines TRBV5-4 with TRBJ2-3; TRBD2 matches 12 bases. Trimming at V came to 5 bases and at J to 6 bases, leaving 4 bases not matched to a gene. The CDR3 spans 14 residues. Germline V CDR1 and CDR2: SGHNT, YYREEE (reference sequence). Here the CDR3 reads CASSSTSGSDTQYY. The CDR3 DNA sequence: TGTGCCAGCAGTTCGACTAGCGGGAGCGATACGCAGTATTAT.

This clonotype turned up a few times. The CDR3 region is CASSLEPSSEETQYF. The CDR3 bases are TGTGCCAGCAGCTTGGAACCCTCGAGTGAAGAGACCCAGTACTTC. J is TRBJ2-5 and V is TRBV5-4; D is unresolved. CDR1 and CDR2 from the germline V gene are SGHNT and YYREEE (reference sequence). Trimming shortened V by 0 bases and J by 3 bases, and 12 bases separated the two germline ends. The CDR3 loop spans 15 amino acids. Filled out from reference TRBV5-4 and TRBJ2-5, the complete variable domain reads ETGVTQSPTHLIKTRGQQVTLRCSSQSGHNTVSWYQQALGQGPQFIFQYYREEENGRGNFPPRFSGLQFPNYSSELNVNALELDDSALYLCASSLEPSSEETQYFGPGTRLLVL.

V is TRBV23-1 and J is TRBJ1-5; D possibly corresponds to TRBD1 (5 bases). TRBV23-1 carries the ORF label, with uncertain function. CDR3 length: 17 residues. The V and J ends lost 3 bases and 4 bases respectively, with 19 bases between them. The CDR3 loop reads CASSHLFKSGVNQPQHF. Written as DNA, the CDR3 is TGCGCCAGCAGTCACTTATTTAAATCGGGGGTTAATCAGCCCCAGCATTTT.

Notes on this clonotype: The junction departs from the called germline gene at one end, perhaps through a read error. The V and J genes are TRBV5-5 and TRBJ2-3; TRBD1 agrees at 8 bases. The CDR3 extends over 17 amino acids. The germline V gene has CDR1 SGHKS and CDR2 YYEKEE (reference sequence). The CDR3 region is CASSRGAGSGGTGTQYF. The CDR3 bases are TGTGCCAGCAGCCGGGGAGCCGGGTCAGGGGGCACAGGTACGCAGTATTTT. Using reference TRBV5-5 and TRBJ2-3 for the parts outside the CDR3, the full variable domain is DAGVTQSPTHLIKTRGQQVTLRCSPISGHKSVSWYQQVLGQGPQFIFQYYEKEERGRGNFPDRFSARQFPNYSSELNVNALLLGDSALYLCASSRGAGSGGTGTQYFGPGTRLTVL.

The V gene is TRBV4-2, the J gene TRBJ2-2; no clear D. This CDR3 comprises 16 residues. The V end was cut by 0 bases, the J end by 2 bases, with 10 bases between. Germline-derived CDR1 and CDR2 are LGHNA and YNFKEQ. The CDR3 protein is CASSQDAGLNTGELFF. For the CDR3, the DNA is TGTGCCAGCAGCCAAGATGCTGGCCTTAACACCGGGGAGCTGTTTTTT.

This clonotype showed up many times. The rearrangement links TRBV12-3 or TRBV12-4 to TRBJ2-5; 13 positions match TRBD2. This CDR3 has 16 residues. Trimming removed 5 bases from V and 5 bases from J; junction bases left unmatched: 8. The CDR3 here is CASSPTTSGRRETQYF. Here the CDR3 DNA reads TGTGCCAGCAGTCCAACGACTAGCGGGAGGAGGGAGACCCAGTACTTC.

Concerning this clonotype: A read error may produce the germline difference seen at one junction end. V usage is TRBV7-9 and J usage is TRBJ2-7; D not certain. There are 16 residues in the CDR3. Germline-derived CDR1 and CDR2 are SEHNR and FQNEAQ (reference sequence). In DNA form, the CDR3 reads TGTGCCAGTAGCTTATGGTTGGAGATCCTCTCCTACGAGCAGTACTTC. It is translated as CASSLWLEILSYEQYF.

The J gene is TRBJ1-1, the V gene TRBV11-3; no clear D. Germline assignment: CDR1 SGHNT and CDR2 YENEEA. This CDR3 is 13 amino acids long. V gave up 8 bases and J gave up 1 base, with 11 bases separating them. CDR3 protein: CASGLGRNTEAFF. The DNA of the CDR3 is TGTGCCAGCGGACTGGGTAGGAACACTGAAGCTTTCTTT.

Points on this clonotype: Germline and junction disagree at one end, which may indicate a read error. V and J are TRBV6-1 and TRBJ2-2, with 10 bases that match TRBD1. Germline loops: CDR1 MNHNS, CDR2 SASEGT. CDR3 length: 17 residues. CDR3 amino acids: CGSSLTGGAPNAGELFF. CDR3 nucleotides: TGTGGCAGCAGTTTGACAGGGGGCGCGCCGAACGCCGGGGAGCTGTTTTTT.

This clonotype has just a few counts. The chain recombines TRBV14 with TRBJ2-2; unclear D gene. Trimming cost V 0 bases and J 4 bases, with 15 bases left between them. CDR1 is SGHDN and CDR2 is FVKESK in the germline V gene. This CDR3 has 17 amino acids. The CDR3 is CASSQEITAPLTGELFF. Here the CDR3 DNA reads TGTGCCAGCAGCCAAGAAATTACCGCTCCCCTCACCGGGGAGCTGTTTTTT.

This clonotype was observed a handful of times. A read error may explain this, as a much larger clone is one base away. This chain joins TRBV12-3 or TRBV12-4 and TRBJ2-1; possibly TRBD2 for D (5 bases). V gave up 10 bases and J gave up 6 bases, with 16 bases separating them. The CDR3 is made up of 13 amino acids. The CDR3 DNA sequence: TGTGCCAACCAATTTGGCGGAGGCAATGAGCAGTTCTTC. This codes for CANQFGGGNEQFF.

This clonotype was detected only once. Germline is not matched at one junction end, which may reflect a read error. This chain joins TRBV6-6 and TRBJ1-3; weak D call: TRBD1 (5 bases). Per the germline V gene, CDR1 is MNHNY and CDR2 is SVGAGI (reference sequence). The CDR3 contains 16 residues. CDR3: CANSPWDSVSGNTIYF. The CDR3 DNA is TGTGCCAACAGCCCTTGGGACTCGGTCTCTGGAAACACCATATATTTC.

Notes on this clonotype: An end of the junction does not agree with germline; a read error may underlie this. V usage is TRBV4-3 and J usage is TRBJ1-1, with D maybe TRBD1 (5 bases). The CDR3 extends over 16 amino acids. Germline V gene lookup returns CDR1 LGHNA and CDR2 YSLEER. DNA of the CDR3: TGCGCCAGTAGCCATCGGCTTGGGGGGGGTTACATTGAAGCTTTCTTT. This gives the protein CASSHRLGGGYIEAFF.

This clonotype was counted between two and nine times. A much larger clone lies one base from this, so it may be a read error. This chain links TRBV4-3 with TRBJ1-2, with 7 nucleotides matching TRBD1. CDR1 is LGHNA and CDR2 is YSLEER in the germline V gene. The CDR3 is made up of 14 amino acids. The CDR3 DNA is TGCGCCAGCAACCAAGAAGAGGGGGCAAGTGGCTACACCTTC. Translating it yields CASNQEEGASGYTF.

Points on this clonotype: A much larger clone is a single base away; this may be a read error. CDR3 coding DNA: TGCAGCGTTGAAGATTGGCTCAAGGACTATGGCTACACCTTC. Amino acid sequence: CSVEDWLKDYGYTF. The chain employs TRBV29-1 and TRBJ1-2; no clear D gene. Trimming stripped 0 bases from V and 3 bases from J, with 11 bases between. Germline V CDR1 and CDR2: SQVTM, ANQGSEA. This CDR3 has 14 amino acids.

V and J are TRBV12-3 or TRBV12-4 and TRBJ2-4, with a possible D match to TRBD2 (6 bases). Trimming took off 10 bases at V and 5 bases at J, with 15 bases between the two ends. The CDR3 is made up of 13 amino acids. This CDR3 reads CAISGTHENIQYF. CDR3 DNA sequence: TGTGCCATCTCCGGGACTCACGAAAACATTCAGTACTTC.

Concerning this clonotype itself: A single base separates this from a much larger clone, so it may be a read error. This rearrangement joins TRBV6-1 to TRBJ1-6; no clear D. From germline, CDR1 is MNHNS and CDR2 SASEGT. This CDR3 has 12 amino acids. CDR3 nucleotide sequence: TGTGCCAGCAGTGAAGAACATTCACCCCTCCGCTTT. It translates to CASSEEHSPLRF.

Details on this clonotype: A read error may explain this, as a much larger clone is one base away. The chain couples TRBV5-4 to TRBJ2-5; 7 bases are a match to TRBD1. Trimming took 9 bases from V and 4 from J; bases not matched to a gene: 6. In germline, CDR1 is SGHNT, CDR2 YYREEE (reference sequence). The CDR3 loop spans 12 amino acids. CDR3 sequence: CAMGQNLETQYF. CDR3 bases: TGTGCCATGGGACAGAACCTAGAGACCCAGTACTTC.

This clonotype has a handful of counts. The V call is TRBV14, the J call TRBJ2-7; a possible D gene is TRBD2 (6 bases). Trimming took 0 bases from V and 7 from J, leaving 13 bases between them. The CDR3 covers 14 residues. The germline gives CDR1 SGHDN, CDR2 FVKESK. DNA of the CDR3: TGTGCCAGCAGCCAAGATCTCCCGGGAGTGGAGCAGTACTTC. It specifies CASSQDLPGVEQYF.

The V and J genes are TRBV28 and TRBJ2-5, with 7 nucleotides matching TRBD2. Losses at the gene ends were 6 bases for V and 3 bases for J; bases not matched to a gene: 1. CDR3 length: 12 residues. Germline V CDR1 and CDR2: MDHEN, SYDVKM. The CDR3 loop is CASRAGEETQYF. In DNA form, the CDR3 reads TGTGCCAGCAGGGCGGGAGAAGAGACCCAGTACTTC.

This clonotype was seen many times. The DNA for the CDR3 is TGTGCCAGCAGTGAAGAGGACCCGTGGCCCTCCAATGAGCAGTTCTTC. This codes for CASSEEDPWPSNEQFF. The chain combines TRBV6-1 with TRBJ2-1, with D unresolved. Trimming left V 1 base short and J 6 bases short, with 16 bases between. The CDR3 runs 16 residues. Germline V gene data show CDR1 as MNHNS and CDR2 as SASEGT.

About this clonotype: Since a much larger clone is just one base distant, this may be a read error. The rearrangement joins TRBV30 to TRBJ1-4; D perhaps matches TRBD1 (5 bases). Germline-derived CDR1 and CDR2 are GTSNPN and SVGIG (reference sequence). This CDR3 has 14 amino acids. The CDR3 loop reads CARSVGRENEKLFF. CDR3 coding DNA: TGTGCCAGGAGTGTCGGCAGGGAGAATGAAAAACTGTTTTTT.

The chain is built from TRBV11-2 and TRBJ2-3; unclear D gene. The CDR3 length is 14 residues. The V end was cut by 8 bases, the J end by 6 bases, with 18 bases between. The V gene's germline CDR1 is SGHAT and CDR2 FQNNGV. The CDR3, as DNA: TGTGCCAGCTCGTGTGCTAGAGCTTTGGATACGCAGTATTTT. Residues: CASSCARALDTQYF.

On this clonotype: One base away lies a much larger clone, so this may be a sequencing read error. V gene TRBV12-3 or TRBV12-4 combines with J gene TRBJ2-1; the D is unclear. CDR3 length: 13 amino acids. V shed 4 bases and J shed 9 bases, with 13 bases lying between them. The CDR3 reads CASSSHGVGEQFF. DNA for the CDR3: TGTGCCAGCAGTTCACATGGGGTTGGTGAGCAGTTCTTC.

For this clonotype: Germline is not matched at one junction end, which may reflect a read error. The V and J genes are TRBV6-5 and TRBJ1-2; D is ambiguous. This CDR3 is built from 13 residues. The germline V gene has CDR1 MNHEY and CDR2 SVGAGI. The CDR3 nucleotides read TGTGCCAGAAGTTACAACAGATTCGATGGCTACACCTTC. This gives the protein CARSYNRFDGYTF.

At least ten counts were recorded for this clonotype. The chain couples TRBV12-3 or TRBV12-4 to TRBJ2-1; D may be TRBD2 (5 bases). The V and J ends lost 3 bases and 5 bases respectively, with 8 bases between them. The CDR3 runs to 13 residues. The CDR3 DNA sequence: TGTGCCAGCAGTTTCCGGGGTAACAATGAGCAGTTCTTC. Residues: CASSFRGNNEQFF.

This clonotype showed up many times. The chain uses TRBV6-2 or TRBV6-3 and TRBJ2-1; possible D gene TRBD1, 5 bases. CDR1 is MNHEY and CDR2 is SVGEGT in the germline V gene. V was clipped by 7 bases and J by 4 bases, with 14 bases between them. The CDR3 is made up of 14 amino acids. The CDR3 is CASTPQTDYNEQFF. The CDR3 DNA sequence: TGTGCCAGCACCCCACAGACAGATTACAATGAGCAGTTCTTC.

V is TRBV11-1 and J is TRBJ2-1; TRBD2 agrees at 9 bases. With V trimmed by 5 bases and J by 7 bases, 12 bases remained unmatched. Germline values: CDR1 SGHAT, CDR2 FQDESV (reference sequence). The CDR3 spans 16 residues. CDR3 nucleotide sequence: TGTGCCAGCAGCCTGACGCTAGCGGGGTCTGGGAATGAGCAGTTCTTC. It translates to CASSLTLAGSGNEQFF. Full variable domain (missing parts from reference TRBV11-1 and TRBJ2-1): EAEVAQSPRYKITEKSQAVAFWCDPISGHATLYWYRQILGQGPELLVQFQDESVVDDSQLPKDRFSAERLKGVDSTLKIQPAELGDSAMYLCASSLTLAGSGNEQFFGPGTRLTVL.